A selection of T cell receptor beta chains follows, all from one sample in a study of T cell repertoires in cytomegalovirus infection. TCRdb reprocessed the reads via MiXCR and lists one record per CDR3 protein. The sample records 150,000 to 200,000 distinct CDR3 sequences, approximately 28% being singletons. Sequencing used PBMCs. The receptors here all came from a human donor in good health (CMV status not recorded). Some clones in this sample may be carry-over from other donors' samples. CDR3s leave out the opening cysteine and the closing phenylalanine or tryptophan. Each record gives: J gene, V gene, CDR3 protein.

J gene: TRBJ2-3; V gene: TRBV4-3; CDR3 protein: ASSQDTALVERGVGAQY
J gene: TRBJ2-1; V gene: TRBV12-3/TRBV12-4; CDR3 protein: ASSPSGTGRYNEQF
J gene: TRBJ2-5; V gene: TRBV11-2; CDR3 protein: ASSLEGQAQETQY
J gene: TRBJ2-5; V gene: TRBV7-3; CDR3 protein: ASSFSDSGETQY
J gene: TRBJ1-1; V gene: TRBV7-2; CDR3 protein: ASSLVVGGTEAF
J gene: TRBJ2-3; V gene: TRBV19; CDR3 protein: ASNDGGQTDTQY
J gene: TRBJ2-3; V gene: TRBV5-6; CDR3 protein: ASRQGRVTDTQY
J gene: TRBJ1-1; V gene: TRBV19; CDR3 protein: ASSMEGSEAF
J gene: TRBJ1-2; V gene: TRBV7-3; CDR3 protein: ASSLGQGIYGYT
J gene: TRBJ1-5; V gene: TRBV12-3/TRBV12-4; CDR3 protein: ASSKALTGSHNQPQH
J gene: TRBJ1-3; V gene: TRBV20-1; CDR3 protein: SAGTGQGAPGNTIY
J gene: TRBJ2-1; V gene: TRBV20-1; CDR3 protein: SASEGTWYNEQF
J gene: TRBJ1-1; V gene: TRBV10-3; CDR3 protein: AISESTGGGYTEAF
J gene: TRBJ2-1; V gene: TRBV28; CDR3 protein: ASSFPRGGFNEQF
J gene: TRBJ2-7; V gene: TRBV2; CDR3 protein: ASSGSGTPSYEQY
J gene: TRBJ1-2; V gene: TRBV6-6; CDR3 protein: ASSYSDYYGYT
J gene: TRBJ2-1; V gene: TRBV18; CDR3 protein: ASSPRQGYNEQF
J gene: TRBJ1-5; V gene: TRBV7-2; CDR3 protein: ASSLTGGWQPQH
J gene: TRBJ1-6; V gene: TRBV11-2; CDR3 protein: ASSLRAGKKSPLH
J gene: TRBJ1-1; V gene: TRBV20-1; CDR3 protein: SADDTQGTEAF
J gene: TRBJ2-5; V gene: TRBV7-8; CDR3 protein: ASSLIPLAGGQETQY
J gene: TRBJ2-3; V gene: TRBV5-3; CDR3 protein: ASRRTASTDTQY
J gene: TRBJ2-5; V gene: TRBV7-2; CDR3 protein: ASSLYLLKETQY
J gene: TRBJ2-7; V gene: TRBV20-1; CDR3 protein: SASPLQWGSEQY
J gene: TRBJ1-1; V gene: TRBV6-2/TRBV6-3; CDR3 protein: ASRGEQGRRRSTEAF
J gene: TRBJ1-1; V gene: TRBV7-9; CDR3 protein: ASSHRVRTEAF
J gene: TRBJ2-7; V gene: TRBV7-8; CDR3 protein: ASSSPGQGVYEQY
J gene: TRBJ1-2; V gene: TRBV6-1; CDR3 protein: AGGNYGYT
J gene: TRBJ2-1; V gene: TRBV7-3; CDR3 protein: ASSLGQGTYNEQF
J gene: TRBJ2-7; V gene: TRBV11-2; CDR3 protein: ASRQSGGSYEQY
J gene: TRBJ1-2; V gene: TRBV5-6; CDR3 protein: ASSPDRGSPNYGYT
J gene: TRBJ1-3; V gene: TRBV25-1; CDR3 protein: ASSTGAFGNTIY
J gene: TRBJ1-2; V gene: TRBV12-3/TRBV12-4; CDR3 protein: ASSRYNYGYT
J gene: TRBJ1-1; V gene: TRBV5-1; CDR3 protein: ASSLGQSTTEAF
J gene: TRBJ2-3; V gene: TRBV12-3/TRBV12-4; CDR3 protein: ASTLAGGPTDTQY
J gene: TRBJ2-3; V gene: TRBV5-1; CDR3 protein: ASSPRQLLTDTQY
J gene: TRBJ1-1; V gene: TRBV6-8; CDR3 protein: ASSYSRGRAF
J gene: TRBJ2-3; V gene: TRBV7-2; CDR3 protein: ASKTSGGASTDTQY
J gene: TRBJ2-1; V gene: TRBV7-2; CDR3 protein: ASSSGLAGVNEPF
J gene: TRBJ2-7; V gene: TRBV6-5; CDR3 protein: ASSRGASPYEQY
J gene: TRBJ1-1; V gene: TRBV7-4; CDR3 protein: ASSLNRGEAF
J gene: TRBJ2-7; V gene: TRBV11-3; CDR3 protein: ASTPLAGQGSYEQY
J gene: TRBJ2-5; V gene: TRBV7-2; CDR3 protein: ASSAQTGEETQY
J gene: TRBJ2-2; V gene: TRBV12-3/TRBV12-4; CDR3 protein: ASTPQGEGNTGELF
J gene: TRBJ1-5; V gene: TRBV5-6; CDR3 protein: ASSENRESNQPQH
J gene: TRBJ2-1; V gene: TRBV10-3; CDR3 protein: AISGQGVGNEQF
J gene: TRBJ1-4; V gene: TRBV6-6; CDR3 protein: ASSYSQRKGEKLF
J gene: TRBJ1-4; V gene: TRBV20-1; CDR3 protein: SAPALGGNEKLF
J gene: TRBJ1-2; V gene: TRBV27; CDR3 protein: ASSLGEGNYGYT
J gene: TRBJ2-6; V gene: TRBV6-6; CDR3 protein: ASSHQTGANSGANVLT
J gene: TRBJ1-2; V gene: TRBV7-9; CDR3 protein: ASSPEVTRGGYT
J gene: TRBJ2-1; V gene: TRBV5-4; CDR3 protein: ASSFDRAAHNEQF
J gene: TRBJ1-2; V gene: TRBV7-3; CDR3 protein: AAGGALSYGYT
J gene: TRBJ1-1; V gene: TRBV5-1; CDR3 protein: ASSEGDNTEAF
J gene: TRBJ2-7; V gene: TRBV7-2; CDR3 protein: ASSTLAGVSYEQY
J gene: TRBJ2-5; V gene: TRBV5-4; CDR3 protein: ASSLGGAGGAETQY
J gene: TRBJ2-2; V gene: TRBV6-2/TRBV6-3; CDR3 protein: ASGAGELF